This T cell receptor (beta chain) was recovered during a study of siplizumab effects on memory and regulatory T cells. The CDR3 runs 14 residues. Germline V gene data show CDR1 as SGHRS and CDR2 as YFSETQ. Study-wide results and caveats: Sequences below about 10^-5 frequency were poorly captured. As a result, only a minor fraction of alloreactive clones mapped to unstimulated subsets.

On this clone: Its antigen is not identified. A junction end diverges from the germline sequence, so it may reflect a read error.

Sequencing used immunoSEQ multiplex PCR; TCRdb keeps in-frame clones, though not all of them. The sample includes about 120,000 clones, around 94% seen only once; the top ten take around 1.7%. Sequenced sample: non-Treg CD4+ T cells sorted from blood. The TCR sequence derives from a human donor in good health. The chain couples TRBV5-1 to TRBJ1-2; 7 bases are shared with TRBD1. The CDR3 spells CASSLGGTDYGHTF. The CDR3 coding sequence is TGCGCCAGCAGCTTGGGGGGGACAGACTATGGCCACACCTTC.